A single sample is the source of the 18 T cell receptor beta chains below, sequenced in a study of shared clonotypes between healthy human individuals. Assay used: immunoSEQ multiplex PCR; TCRdb lists only in-frame clones, some missing. The table lists about 1.4 million clones, around 97% of them singletons, with more than 0.9% in the top ten. The sequenced sample was naive CD4+ T cells sorted from blood. Subset indicated: CD45RA+ positively selected. Receptors were obtained from a man between 25 and 39 years old in good health.

The chain recombines TRBV7-2 with TRBJ2-7, with D possibly being TRBD2 (6 bases). The CDR3 totals 15 residues. The germline V gene has CDR1 SGHTA and CDR2 FQGNSA. V was cut by 3 bases and J by 2 bases, with 14 bases left in between. CDR3 protein: CASSFGGAGPYEQYF. CDR3 coding DNA: TGTGCCAGCAGCTTTGGCGGGGCAGGACCCTACGAGCAGTACTTC.

The V gene is TRBV28, the J gene TRBJ2-2; 9 nucleotides line up with TRBD2. The CDR3 sequence is 15 residues long. Germline CDR1 MDHEN, CDR2 SYDVKM. Trimming took 10 bases from V and 6 from J; bases not matched to a gene: 12. The CDR3 sequence is CAISPSAGGAGELFF. CDR3 DNA sequence: TGTGCCATCTCTCCTTCTGCGGGAGGGGCCGGGGAGCTGTTTTTT.

This chain links TRBV30 with TRBJ2-2; 8 nucleotides agree with TRBD2. Looked up from germline, CDR1 is GTSNPN and CDR2 is SVGIG (reference sequence). Trimming took 4 bases from V and 5 from J; bases not matched to a gene: 12. The CDR3 has 16 amino acids. DNA for the CDR3: TGTGCCTGGACCAACCAAAGCGGGGGAATTACCGGGGAGCTGTTTTTT. It yields the protein CAWTNQSGGITGELFF.

J is TRBJ2-7 and V is TRBV28; the match to TRBD1 covers 10 bases. The germline gives CDR1 MDHEN, CDR2 SYDVKM. The length of the CDR3 is 14 residues. V was pared by 6 bases and J by 2 bases, with 4 bases of the junction left unmatched. The CDR3 reads CASRSGTGAYEQYF. CDR3 DNA sequence: TGTGCCAGCAGGTCCGGGACAGGGGCCTACGAGCAGTACTTC.

Turning to this clone: Other DNA variants within this sample encode the same CDR3. V usage is TRBV28 and J usage is TRBJ1-1; 7 positions agree with TRBD1. Trimming removed 4 bases from V and 4 bases from J; junction bases left unmatched: 3. CDR3 length equals 13 residues. Germline V gene data show CDR1 as MDHEN and CDR2 as SYDVKM. The CDR3 DNA is TGTGCCAGCAGTTCAACAGGGGTCACTGAAGCTTTCTTT. This codes for CASSSTGVTEAFF.

The CDR3 loop reads CASSTGTLGATDTQYF. CDR3 DNA: TGCGCCAGCAGCACCGGGACACTCGGGGCCACAGATACGCAGTATTTT. The genes are TRBV5-1 and TRBJ2-3; D may be TRBD1 (6 bases). This CDR3 region has 16 residues. V was shortened by 4 bases and J by 2 bases, with 17 bases between the two germline ends. Germline CDR1 and CDR2: SGHRS and YFSETQ. Based on the CDR3 plus reference TRBV5-1 and TRBJ2-3, the full variable domain is KAGVTQTPRYLIKTRGQQVTLSCSPISGHRSVSWYQQTPGQGLQFLFEYFSETQRNKGNFPGRFSGRQFSNSRSEMNVSTLELGDSALYLCASSTGTLGATDTQYFGPGTRLTVL.

The gene calls are TRBV6-6 and TRBJ2-1, with TRBD2 matching over 9 bases. This CDR3 is built from 15 residues. The ends lost 6 bases at V and 1 base at J; junction bases unmatched: 4. Germline V gene lookup returns CDR1 MNHNY and CDR2 SVGAGI (reference sequence). The CDR3 loop reads CASRRGRESYNEQFF. CDR3 nucleotides: TGTGCCAGCAGACGCGGGAGGGAATCCTACAATGAGCAGTTCTTC.

This rearrangement joins TRBV15 to TRBJ1-5, with D unclear. The V and J ends lost 4 bases and 7 bases respectively, with 8 bases between them. The germline CDR1 and CDR2 sequences are LNHNV and YYDKDF (reference sequence). The CDR3 runs 12 residues. The CDR3 reads CATSKIRQPQHF. Written as DNA, the CDR3 is TGTGCCACCAGCAAGATCAGGCAGCCCCAGCATTTT.

The chain recombines TRBV4-2 with TRBJ1-2; D ambiguous. The CDR3 is made up of 15 amino acids. V shed 0 bases and J shed 4 bases, with 12 bases lying between them. Per the germline V gene, CDR1 is LGHNA and CDR2 is YNFKEQ. CDR3 nucleotide sequence: TGTGCCAGCAGCCAAGAGCGGAACAGTCTCTATGGCTACACCTTC. It is translated as CASSQERNSLYGYTF.

This sequence joins TRBV19 and TRBJ2-3; 10 bases agree with TRBD2. Trimming took 3 bases from V and 3 from J; bases not matched to a gene: 9. Germline V lookup: CDR1 LNHDA, CDR2 SQIVND (reference sequence). There are 17 residues in the CDR3. CDR3 amino acids: CASSILASGSSTDTQYF. The CDR3 nucleotides read TGTGCCAGTAGTATTTTAGCTAGCGGGAGTTCGACAGATACGCAGTATTTT.

The CDR3 nucleotides read TGTGCCAGCAGCCAACCCCGGGAAGAGCAGTACTTC. Translating gives CASSQPREEQYF. V is TRBV5-4 and J is TRBJ2-7; D possibly corresponds to TRBD2 (5 bases). The CDR3 length is 12 residues. V dropped 4 bases and J dropped 7 bases, with 12 bases sitting between them. CDR1 and CDR2 (germline): SGHNT, YYREEE (reference sequence).

This clone was found once. The chain has TRBV23-1 and TRBJ2-2; TRBD2 agrees at 9 bases. Being an ORF, TRBV23-1 has a function that is uncertain. The trim removed 2 bases at V and 4 bases at J, leaving 2 bases unmatched. The CDR3 length is 15 residues. CDR3 in DNA: TGCGCCAGCAGTCAAGGGACTAGCAGCACCGGGGAGCTGTTTTTT. It specifies CASSQGTSSTGELFF.

The V and J genes are TRBV5-4 and TRBJ2-7, with no clear D. The CDR3 length is 14 residues. Germline V CDR1 and CDR2: SGHNT, YYREEE (reference sequence). Trimming removed 0 bases from V and 5 bases from J, with 12 bases in between. As DNA, the CDR3 is TGTGCCAGCAGCTTGGCTCCCACTTTCGACGAGCAGTACTTC. Residues: CASSLAPTFDEQYF.

This clone was observed once. The chain is built from TRBV5-1 and TRBJ2-3; a weak D match, TRBD2 (6 bases). V lost 4 bases and J lost 4, with 19 bases in between. CDR1 is SGHRS, CDR2 YFSETQ, per germline. The CDR3 runs to 16 residues. The CDR3 DNA is TGCGCCAGCAGCCCCTATGGCGCGGGAAGGGCAGATACGCAGTATTTT. Translation: CASSPYGAGRADTQYF.

This rearrangement joins TRBV5-5 to TRBJ2-1; 11 positions agree with TRBD2. CDR1 and CDR2 from the germline V gene are SGHKS and YYEKEE (reference sequence). This CDR3 region has 16 residues. The junction had 10 bases not matched to a gene; V was cut back by 4 bases and J by 7 bases. As DNA, the CDR3 is TGTGCCAGCAGCCTCTTGGGGCTAGCGGGAGGAAATGAGCAGTTCTTC. Amino acid sequence: CASSLLGLAGGNEQFF.

The V gene is TRBV6-5, the J gene TRBJ1-3; D is ambiguous. The CDR3 contains 16 residues. The V end lost 0 bases, the J end lost 0 bases, and 9 bases lay between the germline ends. CDR1 and CDR2 from the germline V gene are MNHEY and SVGAGI. CDR3 region: CASSYSIAPSGNTIYF. The CDR3 bases are TGTGCCAGCAGTTACTCGATAGCTCCCTCTGGAAACACCATATATTTT.

The chain links TRBV27 to TRBJ2-7, with D uncertain. The CDR3 consists of 12 residues. Germline lookup yields CDR1 MNHEY and CDR2 SMNVEV (reference sequence). V lost 6 bases, J lost 6 bases, and 12 bases lay in between. The CDR3 loop reads CASSPPLGEQYF. CDR3 in DNA: TGTGCCAGCAGCCCCCCGCTAGGCGAGCAGTACTTC.

In this sample, this clone turned up once. The V and J genes are TRBV19 and TRBJ2-7; D is possibly TRBD1 or TRBD2 (6 bases each). Germline V lookup: CDR1 LNHDA, CDR2 SQIVND (reference sequence). V lost 6 bases and J 2 bases, leaving 17 bases between the germline ends. CDR3 length equals 15 residues. The CDR3 here is CASRYRGDGAYEQYF. CDR3 nucleotide sequence: TGTGCCAGTAGGTATAGGGGGGACGGGGCCTACGAGCAGTACTTC.